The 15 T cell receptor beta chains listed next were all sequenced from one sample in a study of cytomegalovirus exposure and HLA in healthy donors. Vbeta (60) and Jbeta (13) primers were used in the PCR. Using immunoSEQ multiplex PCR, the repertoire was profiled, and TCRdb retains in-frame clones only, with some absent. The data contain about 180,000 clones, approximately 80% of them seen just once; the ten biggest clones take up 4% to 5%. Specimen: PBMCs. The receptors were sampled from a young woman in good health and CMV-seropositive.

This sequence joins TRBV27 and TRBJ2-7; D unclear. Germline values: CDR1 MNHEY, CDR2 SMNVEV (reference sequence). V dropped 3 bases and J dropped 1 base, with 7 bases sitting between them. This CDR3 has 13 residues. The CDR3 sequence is CASSFVGSYEQYF. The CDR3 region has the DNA TGTGCCAGCAGTTTCGTCGGTTCCTACGAGCAGTACTTC.

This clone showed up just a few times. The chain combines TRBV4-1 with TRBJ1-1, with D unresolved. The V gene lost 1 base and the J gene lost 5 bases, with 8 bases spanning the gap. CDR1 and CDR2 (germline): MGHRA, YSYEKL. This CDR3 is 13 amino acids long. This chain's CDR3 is CASSQAGRTEAFF. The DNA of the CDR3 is TGCGCCAGCAGCCAAGCCGGGAGGACTGAAGCTTTCTTT.

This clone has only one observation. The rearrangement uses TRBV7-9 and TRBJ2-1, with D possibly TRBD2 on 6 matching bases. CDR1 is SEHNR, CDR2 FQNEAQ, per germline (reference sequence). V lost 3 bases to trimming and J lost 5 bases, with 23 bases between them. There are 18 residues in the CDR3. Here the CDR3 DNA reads TGTGCCAGCAGCTTCGTGTCTGTTGAGGAGGAGGGTGACAATGAGCAGTTCTTC. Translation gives CASSFVSVEEEGDNEQFF.

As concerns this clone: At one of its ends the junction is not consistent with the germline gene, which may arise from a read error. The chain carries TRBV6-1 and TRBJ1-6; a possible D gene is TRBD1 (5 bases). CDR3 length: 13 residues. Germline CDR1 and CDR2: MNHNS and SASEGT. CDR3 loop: CASSGGGFSRLHF. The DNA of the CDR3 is TGTGCCAGCAGTGGGGGCGGCTTCTCACGCCTCCACTTT.

Here the CDR3 reads CASSLPGGIKTQYF. CDR3 DNA sequence: TGCGCCAGCAGCTTGCCGGGGGGGATAAAGACCCAGTACTTC. The chain uses TRBV5-1 and TRBJ2-5; 8 bases map to TRBD2. With 1 base clipped from V and 6 bases from J, the junction kept 5 bases outside the gene matches. This CDR3 is 14 amino acids long. CDR1 and CDR2 (germline): SGHRS, YFSETQ.

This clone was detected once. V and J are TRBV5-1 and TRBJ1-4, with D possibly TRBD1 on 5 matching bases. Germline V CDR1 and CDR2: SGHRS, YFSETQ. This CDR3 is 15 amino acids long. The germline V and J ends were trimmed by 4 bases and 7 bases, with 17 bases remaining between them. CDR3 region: CASSLHKGMSEKLFF. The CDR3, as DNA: TGCGCCAGCAGCCTACACAAGGGGATGAGTGAAAAACTGTTTTTT.

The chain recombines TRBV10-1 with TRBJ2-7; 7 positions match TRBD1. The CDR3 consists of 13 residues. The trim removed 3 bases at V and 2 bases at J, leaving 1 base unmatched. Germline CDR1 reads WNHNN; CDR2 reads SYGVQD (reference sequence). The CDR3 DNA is TGCGCCAGCAGTGAAGGGACAGCCTACGAGCAGTACTTC. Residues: CASSEGTAYEQYF.

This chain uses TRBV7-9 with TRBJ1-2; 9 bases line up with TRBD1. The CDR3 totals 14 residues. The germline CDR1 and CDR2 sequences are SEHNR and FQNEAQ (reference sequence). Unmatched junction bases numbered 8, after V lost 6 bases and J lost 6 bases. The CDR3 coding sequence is TGTGCCAGCAGTTCACAGGGGGCTGGTAATGGCTACACCTTC. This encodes CASSSQGAGNGYTF.

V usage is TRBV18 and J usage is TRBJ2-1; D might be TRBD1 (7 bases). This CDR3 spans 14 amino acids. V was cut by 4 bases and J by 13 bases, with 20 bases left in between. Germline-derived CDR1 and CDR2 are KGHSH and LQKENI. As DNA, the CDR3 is TGTGCCAGCTCACGCTTTGGAGGGCAGGGGGGTCAGTTCTTC. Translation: CASSRFGGQGGQFF.

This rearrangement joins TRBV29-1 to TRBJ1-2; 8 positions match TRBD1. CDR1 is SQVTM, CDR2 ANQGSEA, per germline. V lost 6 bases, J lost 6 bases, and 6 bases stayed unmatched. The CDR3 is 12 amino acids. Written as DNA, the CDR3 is TGCAGCGTCCCCCAGGGGGCTGATGGCTACACCTTC. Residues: CSVPQGADGYTF.

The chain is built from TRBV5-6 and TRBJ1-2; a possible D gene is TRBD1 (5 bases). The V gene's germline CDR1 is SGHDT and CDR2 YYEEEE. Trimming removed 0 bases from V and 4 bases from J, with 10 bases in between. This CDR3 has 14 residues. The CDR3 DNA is TGTGCCAGCAGCTTGGGCGGGGACCCCTATGGCTACACCTTC. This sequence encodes CASSLGGDPYGYTF.

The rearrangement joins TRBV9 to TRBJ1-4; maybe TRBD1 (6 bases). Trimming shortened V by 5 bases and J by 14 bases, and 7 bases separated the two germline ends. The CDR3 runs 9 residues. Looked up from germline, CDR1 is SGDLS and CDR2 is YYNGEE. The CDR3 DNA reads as TGTGCCAGCAGGGGACACCTGTTTTTT. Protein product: CASRGHLFF.

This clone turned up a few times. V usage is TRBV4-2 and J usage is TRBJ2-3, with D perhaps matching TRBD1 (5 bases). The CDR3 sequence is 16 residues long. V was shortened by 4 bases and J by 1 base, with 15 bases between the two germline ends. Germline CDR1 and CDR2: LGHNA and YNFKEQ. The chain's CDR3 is CASSPAVKGRTDTQYF. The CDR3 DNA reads TGTGCCAGCAGCCCGGCGGTGAAGGGGCGCACAGATACGCAGTATTTT.

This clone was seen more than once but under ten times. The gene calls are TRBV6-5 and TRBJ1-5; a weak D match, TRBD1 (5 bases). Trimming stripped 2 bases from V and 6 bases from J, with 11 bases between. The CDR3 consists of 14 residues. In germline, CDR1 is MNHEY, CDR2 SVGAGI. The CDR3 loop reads CASSYVRGSQPQHF. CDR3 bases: TGTGCCAGCAGTTACGTACGGGGGAGTCAGCCCCAGCATTTT.

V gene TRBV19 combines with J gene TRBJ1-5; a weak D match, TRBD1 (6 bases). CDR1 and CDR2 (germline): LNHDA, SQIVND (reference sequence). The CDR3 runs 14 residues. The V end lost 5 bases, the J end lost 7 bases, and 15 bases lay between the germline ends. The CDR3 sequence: CASSEDRRRQPQHF. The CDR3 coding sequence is TGTGCCAGTAGTGAAGACAGGCGTCGGCAGCCCCAGCATTTT. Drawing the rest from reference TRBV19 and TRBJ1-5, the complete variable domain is DGGITQSPKYLFRKEGQNVTLSCEQNLNHDAMYWYRQDPGQGLRLIYYSQIVNDFQKGDIAEGYSVSREKKESFPLTVTSAQKNPTAFYLCASSEDRRRQPQHFGDGTRLSIL.